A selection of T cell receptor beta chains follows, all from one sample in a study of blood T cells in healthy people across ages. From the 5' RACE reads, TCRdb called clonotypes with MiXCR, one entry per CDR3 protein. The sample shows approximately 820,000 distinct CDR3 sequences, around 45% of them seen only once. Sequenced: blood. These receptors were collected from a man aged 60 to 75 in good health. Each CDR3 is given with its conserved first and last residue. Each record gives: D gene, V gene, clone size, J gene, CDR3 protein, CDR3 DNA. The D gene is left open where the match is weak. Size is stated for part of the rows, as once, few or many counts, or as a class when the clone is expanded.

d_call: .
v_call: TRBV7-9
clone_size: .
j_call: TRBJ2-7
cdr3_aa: CTSSPQIRPYEQYF
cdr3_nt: TGTACCAGCAGCCCCCAAATCCGACCCTACGAGCAGTACTTC

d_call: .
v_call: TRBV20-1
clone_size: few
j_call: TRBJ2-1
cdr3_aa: CSASEDGGGWSYNEQFF
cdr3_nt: TGCAGTGCTTCGGAGGACGGCGGGGGCTGGTCCTACAATGAGCAGTTCTTC

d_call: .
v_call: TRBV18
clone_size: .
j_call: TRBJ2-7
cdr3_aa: CASSPQQGDYEQYF
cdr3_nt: TGTGCCAGCTCACCACAACAGGGAGACTACGAGCAGTACTTC

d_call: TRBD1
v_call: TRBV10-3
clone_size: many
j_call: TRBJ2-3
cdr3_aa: CAISATGKDTQYF
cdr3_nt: TGTGCCATCAGTGCGACAGGGAAAGATACGCAGTATTTT

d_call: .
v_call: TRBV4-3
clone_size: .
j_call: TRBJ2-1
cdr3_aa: CASSQDGIMGGVYNEQFF
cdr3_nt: TGCGCCAGCAGCCAAGATGGGATAATGGGCGGGGTCTACAATGAGCAGTTCTTC

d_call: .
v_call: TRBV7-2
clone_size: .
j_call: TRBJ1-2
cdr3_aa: CASSFPGHFYGYTF
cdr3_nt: TGTGCCAGCAGCTTCCCGGGACACTTCTATGGCTACACCTTC

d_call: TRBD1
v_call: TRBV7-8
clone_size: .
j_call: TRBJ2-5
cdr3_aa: CASSSQPGQQETQYF
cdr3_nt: TGTGCCAGCAGCTCTCAACCGGGACAGCAAGAGACCCAGTACTTC

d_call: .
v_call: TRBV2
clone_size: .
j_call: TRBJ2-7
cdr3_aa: CASSGTDDYEQYF
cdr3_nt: TGTGCCAGCAGTGGGACGGACGACTACGAGCAGTACTTC

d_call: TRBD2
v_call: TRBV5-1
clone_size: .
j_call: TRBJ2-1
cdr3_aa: CASRPAGGSSYNEQFF
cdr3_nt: TGCGCCAGCAGACCAGCGGGGGGGAGCTCCTACAATGAGCAGTTCTTC

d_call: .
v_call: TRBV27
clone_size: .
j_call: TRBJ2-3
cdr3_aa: CASSNHFTQYF
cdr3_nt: TGTGCCAGCAGTAACCACTTTACGCAGTATTTT

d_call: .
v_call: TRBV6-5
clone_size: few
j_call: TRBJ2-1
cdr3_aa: CASNPRDSRRNEQFF
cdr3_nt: TGTGCCAGCAACCCACGGGACTCCCGGAGAAATGAGCAGTTCTTC

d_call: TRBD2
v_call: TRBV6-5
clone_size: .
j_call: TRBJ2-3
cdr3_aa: CASSYSVRRPGLASTDTQYF
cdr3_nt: TGTGCCAGCAGTTACTCAGTACGTCGGCCGGGACTAGCTTCCACAGATACGCAGTATTTT

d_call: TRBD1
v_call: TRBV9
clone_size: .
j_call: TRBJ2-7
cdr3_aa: CASSPQTGFYEQYF
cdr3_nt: TGTGCCAGCAGCCCACAGACAGGGTTTTACGAGCAGTACTTC

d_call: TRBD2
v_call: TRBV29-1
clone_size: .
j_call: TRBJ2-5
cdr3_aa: CSVRKLAGPQETQYF
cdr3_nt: TGCAGCGTTCGAAAACTAGCGGGGCCGCAAGAGACCCAGTACTTC

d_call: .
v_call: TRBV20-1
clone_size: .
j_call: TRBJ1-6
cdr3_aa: CSAREDTGSSYNSPLHF
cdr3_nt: TGCAGTGCTAGAGAAGATACAGGGAGCTCCTATAATTCACCCCTCCACTTT

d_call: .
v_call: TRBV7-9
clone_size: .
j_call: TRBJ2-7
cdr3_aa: CASAESGAGTKSSYEQYF
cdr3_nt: TGTGCCAGCGCGGAGTCGGGGGCAGGGACCAAGAGCTCCTACGAGCAGTACTTC

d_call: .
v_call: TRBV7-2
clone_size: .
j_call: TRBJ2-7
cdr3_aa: CASSIVQGSYEQYF
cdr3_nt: TGTGCCAGCAGCATAGTTCAGGGCTCCTACGAGCAGTACTTC

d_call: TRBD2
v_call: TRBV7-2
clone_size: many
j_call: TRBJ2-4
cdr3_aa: CASSASTGGGNIQYF
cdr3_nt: TGTGCCAGCAGCGCGAGTACGGGGGGGGGCAACATTCAGTACTTC

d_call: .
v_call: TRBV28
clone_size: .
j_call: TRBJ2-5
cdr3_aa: CASSLIGTHQETQYF
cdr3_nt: TGTGCCAGCAGTTTAATAGGGACGCACCAAGAGACCCAGTACTTC

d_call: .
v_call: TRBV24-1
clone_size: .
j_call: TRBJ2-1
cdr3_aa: CATSDLYFGGQETQFF
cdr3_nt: TGTGCCACCAGTGATTTGTATTTCGGAGGCCAAGAGACCCAGTTCTTC

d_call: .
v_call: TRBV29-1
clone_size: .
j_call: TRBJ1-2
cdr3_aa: CSVEDSSEGYGNYGYTF
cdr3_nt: TGCAGCGTTGAAGACTCCTCTGAAGGGTATGGGAACTATGGCTACACCTTC

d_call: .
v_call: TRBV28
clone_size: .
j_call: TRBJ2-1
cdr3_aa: CASSFPGLVVVNEQFF
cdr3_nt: TGTGCCAGCAGTTTCCCCGGTTTAGTGGTTGTCAATGAGCAGTTCTTC

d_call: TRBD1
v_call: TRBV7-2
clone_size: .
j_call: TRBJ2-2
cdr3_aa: CASRDRVGSGELFF
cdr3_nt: TGTGCCAGCAGGGACAGGGTCGGATCGGGGGAGCTGTTTTTT

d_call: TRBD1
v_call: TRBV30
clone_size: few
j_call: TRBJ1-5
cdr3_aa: CAWSVHRGHQPQHF
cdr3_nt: TGTGCCTGGAGTGTACACAGGGGACATCAGCCCCAGCATTTT

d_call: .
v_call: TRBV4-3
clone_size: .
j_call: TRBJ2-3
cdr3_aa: CASSQAPWTVSTDTQYF
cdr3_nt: TGCGCCAGCAGCCAAGCCCCCTGGACAGTCTCCACAGATACGCAGTATTTT

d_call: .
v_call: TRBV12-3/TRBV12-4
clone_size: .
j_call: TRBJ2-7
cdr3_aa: CASSSTGRGRNEQYF
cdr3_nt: TGTGCCAGCAGTTCCACCGGGCGAGGTAGGAATGAGCAGTACTTC

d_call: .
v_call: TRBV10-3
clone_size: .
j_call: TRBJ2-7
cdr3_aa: CAISEARTLYEQYF
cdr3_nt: TGTGCCATCAGTGAGGCTAGGACACTATACGAGCAGTACTTC

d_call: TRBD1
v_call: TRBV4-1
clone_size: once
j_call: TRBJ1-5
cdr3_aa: CASSQDSGTGAYSNQPQHF
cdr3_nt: TGCGCCAGCAGCCAAGATAGCGGGACAGGGGCCTATAGCAATCAGCCCCAGCATTTT

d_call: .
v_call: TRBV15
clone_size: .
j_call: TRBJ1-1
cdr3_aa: CATSSGGAFRNTEAFF
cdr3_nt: TGTGCCACCAGCAGCGGGGGGGCATTCAGGAACACTGAAGCTTTCTTT

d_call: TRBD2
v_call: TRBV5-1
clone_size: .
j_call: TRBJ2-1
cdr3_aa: CASSLVGLAGDNEQFF
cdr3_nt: TGCGCCAGCAGCTTGGTCGGACTAGCGGGGGACAATGAGCAGTTCTTC

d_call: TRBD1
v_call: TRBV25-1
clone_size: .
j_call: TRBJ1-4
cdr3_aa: CASSEIGDSSNEKLFF
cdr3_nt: TGTGCCAGCAGTGAAATAGGGGACAGCTCTAATGAAAAACTGTTTTTT

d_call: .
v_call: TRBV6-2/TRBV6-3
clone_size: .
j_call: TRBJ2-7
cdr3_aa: CASTGKSSYEQYF
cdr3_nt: TGTGCCAGCACCGGAAAGAGCTCCTACGAGCAGTACTTC